This T cell receptor beta chain comes out of a study of blood T cell repertoires in COVID-19. Turning to the study itself: Samples taken during acute and convalescent COVID-19 were collected in the United States, Italy and Spain.

CDR3 length: 16 residues. In germline, CDR1 is MNHNY, CDR2 SVGAGI (reference sequence). V gave up 6 bases and J gave up 5 bases; unmatched junction bases: 8. How the authors handled the data: For nucleated cells, counts were estimated from reference gene primer amplification. The repertoire was sequenced with immunoSEQ multiplex PCR; TCRdb's copy has only in-frame clones and lacks some. From that table come the V and J calls and clone size; the DNA was used to work out D and trimming. Of roughly 90,000 clones in the sample, 75% to 90% were seen once. Sequencing used peripheral blood. The TCR originated in a woman in her seventies with acute or convalescent COVID-19. V gene TRBV6-6 combines with J gene TRBJ1-6; TRBD1 aligns across 9 bases. The CDR3 bases are TGTGCCAGCAGGGCCGGACAGGGGATCGATAATTCACCCCTCCACTTT. Protein sequence: CASRAGQGIDNSPLHF.